Below, one T cell receptor beta chain is given with its context. Its antigen is undetermined. This CDR3 is 13 amino acids long. V was shortened by 3 bases and J by 10 bases, with 13 bases between the two germline ends. Per the germline V gene, CDR1 is KGHSH and CDR2 is LQKENI. The data were obtained in a study of cytomegalovirus exposure and HLA in healthy donors. Findings of the study overall: Over 15,000 TCR beta sequences were associated with HLA alleles at 0.05 false discovery rate in a later analysis.

PCR employed 60 Vbeta and 13 Jbeta primers. Some clones are missing from TCRdb's copy, which holds only in-frame ones; the method was immunoSEQ multiplex PCR. The sample lists 150,000 to 200,000 clones; about three quarters were seen once. The specimen was PBMCs. The rearrangement uses TRBV18 and TRBJ2-1; D is perhaps TRBD2 (5 bases). The clonotype was recovered from a woman aged 40 to 55 in good health and CMV-seropositive. The CDR3 DNA sequence: TGTGCCAGCTCACCTGACGGGGTTTGGGAGCAGTTCTTC. The encoded protein is CASSPDGVWEQFF.